These T cell receptor beta chains were read from a single sample in a study of blood T cell repertoires in COVID-19. Using immunoSEQ multiplex PCR, the repertoire was profiled, and TCRdb retains in-frame clones only, with some absent. The top ten hold roughly a sixth of the sample, which has tens of thousands of clones, about 88% seen once. Sample: peripheral blood. The receptors stem from a woman older than 75 with acute or convalescent COVID-19. CDR3s include the opening cysteine and the closing phenylalanine or tryptophan. The D gene is left open where the match is weak. Size is omitted from some rows. Given values are once, few, many or a class for expanded clones.

j_call: TRBJ1-6; d_call: NA; v_call: TRBV27; clone_size: NA; cdr3_nt: TGTGCCAGCAGAAGGAGTGGTGTTGCGAGTTATAATTCACCCCTCCACTTT; cdr3_aa: CASRRSGVASYNSPLHF
j_call: TRBJ1-4; d_call: NA; v_call: TRBV11-3; clone_size: few; cdr3_nt: TGTGCCAGCAGCTCAGACAGGTTTAATGAAAAACTGTTTTTT; cdr3_aa: CASSSDRFNEKLFF
j_call: TRBJ1-2; d_call: NA; v_call: TRBV5-1; clone_size: NA; cdr3_nt: TGCGCCAGCAGCCCAGGATTCGAGGGTGGCTACACCTTC; cdr3_aa: CASSPGFEGGYTF
j_call: TRBJ2-4; d_call: TRBD1; v_call: TRBV19; clone_size: NA; cdr3_nt: TGTGCCAGTAGTATCAGAGGGGGCGCAGTGATGTATGACATTCAGTACTTT; cdr3_aa: CASSIRGGAVMYDIQYF
j_call: TRBJ1-5; d_call: NA; v_call: TRBV6-6; clone_size: few; cdr3_nt: TGTGCCAGCAGTTACGGGGGGTTAGGGGATCAGCCCCAGCATTTT; cdr3_aa: CASSYGGLGDQPQHF
j_call: TRBJ1-3; d_call: NA; v_call: TRBV6-5; clone_size: NA; cdr3_nt: TGTGCCAGCTCTAGGGGAGCGGGTGGAAACACCATATATTTT; cdr3_aa: CASSRGAGGNTIYF
j_call: TRBJ1-1; d_call: TRBD1; v_call: TRBV5-1; clone_size: NA; cdr3_nt: TGCGCCAGCAGCTTTGGGGACAGGGACTCGAACACTGAAGCTTTCTTT; cdr3_aa: CASSFGDRDSNTEAFF
j_call: TRBJ2-1; d_call: NA; v_call: TRBV2; clone_size: NA; cdr3_nt: TGTGCCAGCAGTTCGCAGGGAATGGGGTCCTACAATGAGCAGTTCTTC; cdr3_aa: CASSSQGMGSYNEQFF
j_call: TRBJ2-1; d_call: TRBD2; v_call: TRBV9; clone_size: NA; cdr3_nt: TGTGCCAGCAGCGTAGGAATGCGGGGGGCATATGAGCAGTTCTTC; cdr3_aa: CASSVGMRGAYEQFF
j_call: TRBJ2-2; d_call: TRBD1; v_call: TRBV5-1; clone_size: NA; cdr3_nt: TGCGCCAGCAGCGCTAAACAGGGGGCATTCACCGGGGAGCTGTTTTTT; cdr3_aa: CASSAKQGAFTGELFF
j_call: TRBJ2-1; d_call: NA; v_call: TRBV14; clone_size: NA; cdr3_nt: TGTGCCAGGCAAGGGGCCGATGGTTCCTACAATGAGCAGTTCTTC; cdr3_aa: CARQGADGSYNEQFF
j_call: TRBJ2-1; d_call: NA; v_call: TRBV12-2; clone_size: NA; cdr3_nt: TGCGCCAGTGGGGTGGAGGCGGGGGGGCCCCACGAGAGCTCCTACAATGAGCAGTTCTTC; cdr3_aa: CASGVEAGGPHESSYNEQFF
j_call: TRBJ1-2; d_call: NA; v_call: TRBV5-1; clone_size: NA; cdr3_nt: TGCGCCAGCAGCCTCGGACAGACCCACTATGGCTACACCTTC; cdr3_aa: CASSLGQTHYGYTF
j_call: TRBJ2-1; d_call: TRBD2; v_call: TRBV5-1; clone_size: NA; cdr3_nt: TGCGCCAGCAGCATCGGACTAGCGGGGGGTTACTACAATGAGCAGTTCTTC; cdr3_aa: CASSIGLAGGYYNEQFF
j_call: TRBJ1-1; d_call: NA; v_call: TRBV5-1; clone_size: NA; cdr3_nt: TGCGCCAGCAGCTTGACGGGGTATTCTGAAGCTTTCTTT; cdr3_aa: CASSLTGYSEAFF
j_call: TRBJ1-4; d_call: NA; v_call: TRBV6-6; clone_size: NA; cdr3_nt: TGTGCCAGCAGTTTCAACAGGGCAGGTGAAAAACTGTTTTTT; cdr3_aa: CASSFNRAGEKLFF
j_call: TRBJ1-5; d_call: NA; v_call: TRBV7-9; clone_size: NA; cdr3_nt: TGTGCCAGCAGCTTAGGGGAAATGGGGGGGGCACAGCCCCAGCATTTT; cdr3_aa: CASSLGEMGGAQPQHF
j_call: TRBJ1-1; d_call: TRBD1; v_call: TRBV4-1; clone_size: NA; cdr3_nt: TGCGCCAGCCGTCCGGGACAGGGGGTGCAGAACACTGAAGCTTTCTTT; cdr3_aa: CASRPGQGVQNTEAFF
j_call: TRBJ2-1; d_call: NA; v_call: TRBV19; clone_size: NA; cdr3_nt: TGTGCCAGTAGTATAGATCTGCTGGCGGGGCTCTACAATGAGCAGTTCTTC; cdr3_aa: CASSIDLLAGLYNEQFF
j_call: TRBJ1-3; d_call: NA; v_call: TRBV9; clone_size: NA; cdr3_nt: TGTGCCAGCAGCGTAGGGGCAGTCTCTGGAAACACCATATATTTT; cdr3_aa: CASSVGAVSGNTIYF
j_call: TRBJ2-1; d_call: TRBD2; v_call: TRBV3-1/TRBV3-2; clone_size: NA; cdr3_nt: TGTGCCAGCAGCCAAGAACGGGCGGGGGGGCTTATGCGTGAGCAGTTCTTC; cdr3_aa: CASSQERAGGLMREQFF
j_call: TRBJ2-7; d_call: TRBD1; v_call: TRBV5-1; clone_size: NA; cdr3_nt: TGCGCCAGCAGCTTTTGGGACAGTTCCTACGAGCAGTACTTC; cdr3_aa: CASSFWDSSYEQYF
j_call: TRBJ2-5; d_call: TRBD2; v_call: TRBV5-5; clone_size: NA; cdr3_nt: TGTGCCAGCAGCTGGAAACGACTAGACCAGCGGGGGGGGTTGGAGACCCAGTACTTC; cdr3_aa: CASSWKRLDQRGGLETQYF
j_call: TRBJ1-2; d_call: NA; v_call: TRBV12-3/TRBV12-4; clone_size: few; cdr3_nt: TGTGCCAGCAGCCTCTCCTATGGCTACACCTTC; cdr3_aa: CASSLSYGYTF
j_call: TRBJ2-3; d_call: TRBD2; v_call: TRBV9; clone_size: NA; cdr3_nt: TGTGCCAGCAGAGACCCGCGGGGGACGCAGTATTTT; cdr3_aa: CASRDPRGTQYF
j_call: TRBJ1-2; d_call: NA; v_call: TRBV15; clone_size: few; cdr3_nt: TGTGCCACCAGCCAGACAGGAAGACGCTATGGCTACACCTTC; cdr3_aa: CATSQTGRRYGYTF
j_call: TRBJ1-1; d_call: TRBD1; v_call: TRBV18; clone_size: NA; cdr3_nt: TGTGCCAGCTCCACAGGGGGCGCGGACACTGAAGCTTTCTTT; cdr3_aa: CASSTGGADTEAFF
j_call: TRBJ1-5; d_call: TRBD1; v_call: TRBV19; clone_size: NA; cdr3_nt: TGTGCCAGTAGTCCCCGGACAGGGGGAAACAATCAGCCCCAGCATTTT; cdr3_aa: CASSPRTGGNNQPQHF
j_call: TRBJ1-1; d_call: NA; v_call: TRBV19; clone_size: NA; cdr3_nt: TGTGCCAGTAGTTTTCCTGGACAGGAAGCTTTCTTT; cdr3_aa: CASSFPGQEAFF
j_call: TRBJ1-5; d_call: NA; v_call: TRBV28; clone_size: NA; cdr3_nt: TGTGCCAGCAGTTTAAGGCAGGGGCAGAGAGGGCCCCAGCATTTT; cdr3_aa: CASSLRQGQRGPQHF
j_call: TRBJ2-2; d_call: TRBD1; v_call: TRBV5-1; clone_size: NA; cdr3_nt: TGCGCCAGCAGCCCGGAGACAGGGTTGAGCGGGGAGCTGTTTTTT; cdr3_aa: CASSPETGLSGELFF
j_call: TRBJ1-4; d_call: TRBD1; v_call: TRBV7-2; clone_size: NA; cdr3_nt: TGTGCCAGCAGCCCCGGGGACAGGTGGGGTGAAAAACTGTTTTTT; cdr3_aa: CASSPGDRWGEKLFF
j_call: TRBJ2-5; d_call: NA; v_call: TRBV12-3/TRBV12-4; clone_size: once; cdr3_nt: TGTGCCAGCAGTTTAAGAGCTCTAGAGACCCAGTACTTC; cdr3_aa: CASSLRALETQYF
j_call: TRBJ1-1; d_call: NA; v_call: TRBV5-1; clone_size: NA; cdr3_nt: TGCGCCAGCAGCTTCGAACCACAGGGCTACATGAACACTGAAGCTTTCTTT; cdr3_aa: CASSFEPQGYMNTEAFF
j_call: TRBJ1-5; d_call: TRBD1; v_call: TRBV4-1; clone_size: few; cdr3_nt: TGCGCCAGCAGCAGGGGGCCCAATCAGCCCCAGCATTTT; cdr3_aa: CASSRGPNQPQHF
j_call: TRBJ2-5; d_call: TRBD2; v_call: TRBV5-6; clone_size: NA; cdr3_nt: TGTGCCAGCAGCTTGGTAGCGGGGGGACAAGAGACCCAGTACTTC; cdr3_aa: CASSLVAGGQETQYF